This TCR beta chain was identified in a study of blood T cells in healthy people across ages. This clonotype was recorded once. Germline CDR1 SGDLS, CDR2 YYNGEE. CDR3 length: 15 residues. Primers used in a second PCR of about 6 to 11 cycles were a sample-barcoded 5' primer and a J-beta primer mix. TCRdb recomputed calls from the 5' RACE reads with MiXCR, one row per CDR3 protein. Of more than 1.4 million distinct CDR3 sequences listed, roughly 40% are singletons. The clonotype comes from a woman under 30 in good health. Sequenced: blood. The rearrangement uses TRBV9 and TRBJ2-1; 9 bases map to TRBD1. The J call may be in error: the DNA end matches TRBJ2-7 better. The CDR3 spells CASSEGQGTYNEQYF. CDR3 in DNA: TGTGCCAGCAGCGAGGGACAGGGTACCTACAATGAGCAGTACTTC.